These T cell receptor beta chains were read from a single sample in a study of blood T cell repertoires in COVID-19. Libraries were prepared by immunoSEQ multiplex PCR; TCRdb keeps only in-frame clonotypes and omits some of them. Here the sample spans approximately 140,000 clones, 87% being singletons. Sequenced input: peripheral blood. Receptors originate from a woman aged 60-75 years with active or convalescent COVID-19. Both conserved end residues are part of each CDR3. D genes are given only for firm matches. Some rows mark clone size as missing; the rest say once, few, many or name a class of expanded clone.

size	J	D	V	CDR3	DNA
NA	TRBJ1-2	NA	TRBV2	CASEQNYNYGYTF	TGTGCCAGCGAACAGAATTATAACTATGGCTACACCTTC
NA	TRBJ2-7	NA	TRBV6-5	CASRDSYEQYF	TGTGCCAGCAGGGACAGCTACGAGCAGTACTTC
NA	TRBJ2-5	NA	TRBV2	CASSEPIGRIETQYF	TGTGCCAGCAGTGAGCCCATAGGGAGGATTGAGACCCAGTACTTC
few	TRBJ1-1	TRBD1	TRBV9	CASSVGGQGYEAFF	TGTGCCAGCAGCGTAGGGGGACAGGGGTATGAAGCTTTCTTT
NA	TRBJ2-7	NA	TRBV19	CASSISPREEQYF	TGTGCCAGTAGTATAAGCCCCCGGGAGGAGCAGTACTTC
NA	TRBJ2-1	TRBD2	TRBV24-1	CATSDSGPRGDEQFF	TGTGCCACCAGTGATTCTGGACCCCGGGGGGATGAGCAGTTCTTC
NA	TRBJ2-7	TRBD1	TRBV27	CASSPQRPGQGLHEQYF	TGTGCCAGCAGTCCTCAAAGACCGGGACAGGGATTACACGAGCAGTACTTC
NA	TRBJ2-3	TRBD2	TRBV29-1	CSAPGASGVQDTQYF	TGCAGCGCACCCGGGGCTAGCGGGGTTCAAGATACGCAGTATTTT
once	TRBJ1-5	NA	TRBV7-9	CASSSQGDWGPDQPQHF	TGTGCCAGCAGCTCACAGGGCGATTGGGGTCCGGATCAGCCCCAGCATTTT
NA	TRBJ2-3	TRBD2	TRBV6-2/TRBV6-3	CASSYRASGGALADTQYF	TGTGCCAGCAGTTACCGGGCTAGCGGGGGGGCCTTGGCAGATACGCAGTATTTT